This T cell receptor (beta chain) was retrieved from a study of CD8 T cells in Susac syndrome (dated by TCRdb to about 2019). General notes on the study: Whether CD8+ T cell activation and differentiation in Susac syndrome was antigen driven was tested using repertoire sequencing. CD8+ T cell repertoire clonality was compared between some 12 healthy donors, approximately 14 Susac syndrome patients and around 16 multiple sclerosis patients.

The CDR3 covers 12 residues, taking in both the cysteine and the phenylalanine. CDR3 DNA is the only sequence kept; it has 36 bases, read in frame from the first base. V sheds 5 bases and J sheds 4 bases, leaving 8 bases between their ends. Peripheral blood CD8+ and CD4+ T cells from healthy donors, Susac syndrome patients and multiple sclerosis patients were profiled by high-throughput TCR beta sequencing. Healthy donors were included as age- and sex-matched controls. Bulk CD8+ and CD4+ T cells were purified by magnetic negative isolation, whereas CD8+ TEMRA cells were enriched by FACS. Blood was collected in EDTA tubes and processed within 24 hours, with PBMCs isolated through density gradient centrifugation. PBMCs destined for TCR sequencing were cryopreserved in liquid nitrogen and later thawed in a 37 °C water bath. The sorted or isolated CD4+, CD8+ and CD8+ TEMRA cells had a purity of 90% or higher.

Turning to this clonotype: There is no known antigen for this receptor. Per-base qualities were not stored, and no clone one base away is much larger.

General conclusions and limits of the study: The number of individuals in the TCR sequencing and HLA analysis was recognized as being relatively small.

RNA was extracted using the RNeasy kit, and roughly 0.5 to 1 ug of the RNA was reverse transcribed with random hexamers. TCR beta CDR3 regions were amplified with the immunoSEQ multiplex PCR assay covering 54 Vbeta and 13 Jbeta segments. PCR amplification bias was corrected using a synthetic template baseline for primer optimization and computational correction. As for the original processing: Reads were annotated to V, D and J genes according to IMGT and were analyzed with immunoSEQ Analyzer, with only productive sequences retained. To calculate clonality, Shannon entropy was normalized by log2 of the number of productive unique sequences and then subtracted from one. Public and private clones were assessed among the 100 most prevalent clones of each patient and control. Clones were defined as Susac-specific if absent from the healthy and MS cohorts, from 900 to 1,300 published viral clones and from other ImmuneACCESS disease sequences. In TCRdb, the public reads were trimmed at Q25 with fastp and aligned with MiXCR, with productive beta chains retained. Under each unique CDR3 protein, matching rows form one entry showing the most common genes and DNA. Here the V and J calls rest on TCRdb's processing, not on the authors' analysis. This sample lists more than 70,000 distinct CDR3 sequences; just under 95% were detected once. 0.25% to 0.4% of the sample belongs to the ten largest clones.

The specimen sequenced was CD8+ T cells from PBMCs. This TCR was sampled from a human donor in good health. The rearrangement combines TRBV12-3 or TRBV12-4 with TRBJ1-1; too little of a D gene remains to name it. The sequenced DNA is TGTGCCAGCAGTCTCCTCAGCACTGAAGCTTTCTTT. It codes for CASSLLSTEAFF.